These 18 T cell receptor beta chains share one sample of origin, sequenced in a study of T cells in Graves' hyperthyroidism and ophthalmopathy. Regions amplified from RNA transcripts were the TCR beta CDR3 regions. HTBI primers were employed in a first-round RT-PCR of the TCR CDR3. TCRdb processed the multiplex PCR reads anew with MiXCR; each CDR3 protein has one entry. The table has 500,000 to 650,000 distinct CDR3 sequences, 46% seen once. The sequencing sample was made of peripheral blood or thyroid tissue (not recorded which). The receptors derive from an adult woman with Graves' disease, either hyperthyroidism or ophthalmopathy (not recorded which).

There are many counts of this clonotype. The CDR3 coding sequence is TGCAGCGTTGAACGGGCAGGGAAAACCCAGTACTTC. As protein: CSVERAGKTQYF. The chain is built from TRBV29-1 and TRBJ2-5; weak D call: TRBD1 (5 bases). Trimming took 2 bases from V and 8 from J, leaving 12 bases between them. CDR1 and CDR2 (germline): SQVTM, ANQGSEA. This CDR3 comprises 12 residues. The full variable domain, completed using reference TRBV29-1 and TRBJ2-5, is SAVISQKPSRDICQRGTSLTIQCQVDSQVTMMFWYRQQPGQSLTLIATANQGSEATYESGFVIDKFPISRPNLTFSTLTVSNMSPEDSSIYLCSVERAGKTQYFGPGTRLLVL.

V usage is TRBV7-9 and J usage is TRBJ2-5; 7 bases line up with TRBD1. V was pared by 0 bases and J by 9 bases, with 4 bases of the junction left unmatched. Per the germline V gene, CDR1 is SEHNR and CDR2 is FQNEAQ (reference sequence). The CDR3 runs to 13 residues. The CDR3 region is CASSLAIGQAQYF. The CDR3 DNA is TGTGCCAGCAGCTTAGCGATCGGACAGGCCCAGTACTTC.

The chain uses TRBV10-3 and TRBJ2-7; 12 bases are shared with TRBD1. The germline V gene has CDR1 ENHRY and CDR2 SYGVKD. There are 16 residues in the CDR3. V lost 4 bases, J lost 3 bases, and 7 bases stayed unmatched. The CDR3 nucleotides read TGTGCCATCAGTGCCGGGACAGGGGGCAGGGTCTACGAGCAGTACTTC. It is translated as CAISAGTGGRVYEQYF.

The chain recombines TRBV9 with TRBJ1-1, with D hard to call. Per the germline V gene, CDR1 is SGDLS and CDR2 is YYNGEE. V was pared by 0 bases and J by 3 bases, with 12 bases between. The CDR3 has 15 amino acids. CDR3 coding DNA: TGTGCCAGCAGCGTAGAGGAACACCGCTACACTGAAGCTTTCTTT. It translates to CASSVEEHRYTEAFF.

This clonotype was recorded a few times. The chain is built from TRBV15 and TRBJ1-6; unclear D gene. This CDR3 is built from 14 residues. Between the trimmed V and J ends, which lost 6 bases and 0 bases, there was a span of 6 bases. Germline assignment: CDR1 LNHNV and CDR2 YYDKDF (reference sequence). The DNA for the CDR3 is TGTGCCACCAGAAGTAGCTCCTATAATTCACCCCTCCACTTT. Translating gives CATRSSSYNSPLHF.

The chain links TRBV7-9 to TRBJ2-5, with D perhaps matching TRBD1 or TRBD2 (5 bases each). Looked up from germline, CDR1 is SEHNR and CDR2 is FQNEAQ (reference sequence). The CDR3 extends over 16 amino acids. Trimming left V 1 base short and J 2 bases short, with 14 bases between. This CDR3 is CASSLGDRKEQETQYF. In nucleotides, the CDR3 is TGTGCCAGCAGCTTAGGGGACCGAAAGGAGCAAGAGACCCAGTACTTC.

In its sample, this clonotype was seen once. The chain uses TRBV10-3 and TRBJ2-7; D is unclear. Trimming cost V 0 bases and J 5 bases, with 5 bases left between them. The V gene's germline CDR1 is ENHRY and CDR2 SYGVKD. This CDR3 has 12 residues. CDR3 in amino acids: CAISESTHEQYF. CDR3 nucleotides: TGTGCCATCAGTGAGTCAACCCACGAGCAGTACTTC.

V usage is TRBV9 and J usage is TRBJ1-1; 12 bases map to TRBD1. The J segment lost 5 bases and the V segment lost 0 bases, leaving 14 bases of the junction unmatched. Germline V gene sequence: CDR1 SGDLS, CDR2 YYNGEE. The CDR3 spans 19 residues. CDR3 in amino acids: CASSVDSGTGGARWTEAFF. CDR3 nucleotide sequence: TGTGCCAGCAGCGTAGACTCCGGGACAGGGGGCGCGAGATGGACTGAAGCTTTCTTT.

This clonotype was found many times. The chain is built from TRBV5-1 and TRBJ1-2; D remains unclear. CDR1 SGHRS and CDR2 YFSETQ come from the germline V gene. The germline V and J ends were trimmed by 1 base and 0 bases, with 4 bases remaining between them. CDR3 size: 13 residues. In nucleotides, the CDR3 is TGCGCCAGCAGCTTGCAAGCTAACTATGGCTACACCTTC. This sequence encodes CASSLQANYGYTF. The variable domain in full, with the rest retrieved from reference TRBV5-1 and TRBJ1-2, is KAGVTQTPRYLIKTRGQQVTLSCSPISGHRSVSWYQQTPGQGLQFLFEYFSETQRNKGNFPGRFSGRQFSNSRSEMNVSTLELGDSALYLCASSLQANYGYTFGSGTRLTVV.

A single count supports this clonotype. The genes are TRBV7-2 and TRBJ1-6; maybe TRBD1 (5 bases). This CDR3 spans 15 amino acids. Germline V CDR1 and CDR2: SGHTA, FQGNSA. V lost 6 bases to trimming and J lost 7 bases, with 16 bases between them. The CDR3 sequence is CASSRAGTENSPLHF. The CDR3, as DNA: TGTGCCAGCAGTCGAGCCGGGACTGAAAATTCACCCCTCCACTTT.

This sequence joins TRBV25-1 and TRBJ1-4; unclear D gene. Trimming shortened V by 1 base and J by 4 bases, and 10 bases separated the two germline ends. CDR3 size: 15 residues. Germline V CDR1 and CDR2: MGHDK, SYGVNS. The CDR3 nucleotides read TGTGCCAGCAGTGAATTGAGAGGGAATAATGAAAAACTGTTTTTT. Amino acids: CASSELRGNNEKLFF.

The chain combines TRBV13 with TRBJ2-7, with D possibly matching TRBD2 (6 bases). V lost 5 bases and J 2 bases, leaving 13 bases between the germline ends. Germline lookup yields CDR1 PRHDT and CDR2 FYEKMQ (reference sequence). The length of the CDR3 is 14 residues. CDR3 DNA: TGTGCCAGCAGCGTAGCGGACACTGCCTACGAGCAGTACTTC. This sequence encodes CASSVADTAYEQYF.

This clonotype turned up a few times. This rearrangement joins TRBV7-9 to TRBJ2-5; weak D call: TRBD1 (6 bases). Deletions cut 5 bases from V and 5 bases from J, with 15 bases between. Per the germline V gene, CDR1 is SEHNR and CDR2 is FQNEAQ (reference sequence). The CDR3 length is 14 residues. In DNA, the CDR3 is TGTGCCAGCAGCCCACAGGGCAAGGGGGAGACCCAGTACTTC. Residues: CASSPQGKGETQYF.

This clonotype was detected a few times. The rearrangement joins TRBV10-3 to TRBJ1-1; 8 bases fit TRBD1. The V gene's germline CDR1 is ENHRY and CDR2 SYGVKD. V was clipped by 4 bases and J by 1 base; unmatched bases: 2. This CDR3 is 14 amino acids long. The CDR3 DNA is TGTGCCATCAGTGGCAGGGGGCCGAACACTGAAGCTTTCTTT. Amino acid sequence: CAISGRGPNTEAFF.

Here the CDR3 DNA reads TGTGCCAGCAGCCCCCCCGTCGGCGGGGAGACCCAGTACTTC. The encoded protein is CASSPPVGGETQYF. V and J are TRBV4-2 and TRBJ2-5; maybe TRBD2 (5 bases). Trimming shortened V by 4 bases and J by 5 bases, and 14 bases separated the two germline ends. This CDR3 contains 14 residues. Germline CDR1 is LGHNA and CDR2 is YNFKEQ.

This chain links TRBV6-1 with TRBJ1-1; perhaps TRBD1 as D (5 bases). The germline V gene encodes CDR1 MNHNS and CDR2 SASEGT. This CDR3 has 13 residues. Trimming shortened V by 7 bases and J by 3 bases, and 12 bases separated the two germline ends. The CDR3 loop reads CASTGRADTEAFF. CDR3 in DNA: TGTGCCAGCACGGGCAGGGCGGACACTGAAGCTTTCTTT.

V gene TRBV29-1 combines with J gene TRBJ2-1, with D tentatively TRBD1 (5 bases). The ends were cut back, 5 bases at V and 10 bases at J, with 15 bases in the middle. The V gene's germline CDR1 is SQVTM and CDR2 ANQGSEA. The CDR3 extends over 12 amino acids. CDR3 in amino acids: CSVCPSTDEQFF. The CDR3 nucleotides read TGCAGCGTTTGTCCTTCGACAGACGAGCAGTTCTTC.

This clonotype showed up just a few times. J is TRBJ2-7 and V is TRBV11-1; 15 bases match TRBD2. V trimming: 4 bases; J trimming: 1 base; junction bases outside the gene matches: 5. The CDR3 runs to 17 residues. Germline values: CDR1 SGHAT, CDR2 FQDESV (reference sequence). The CDR3 loop is CASSSGLAGGYSYEQYF. The CDR3, as DNA: TGTGCCAGCAGCTCAGGACTAGCGGGAGGGTATTCCTACGAGCAGTACTTC.